This TCR beta chain was captured by sequencing in a study of blood T cell repertoires in COVID-19. Study at large: Acute-phase and convalescent COVID-19 samples originated in the United States, Italy and Spain. T cells, B-cell-depleted T cells, or PBMCs provided the cDNA or gDNA that served as material.

Original processing notes: Estimation of nucleated cell counts relied on the amplification of reference gene primers. Clones were read by immunoSEQ multiplex PCR, and TCRdb kept only the in-frame ones, dropping some. The V and J calls and clone size come from that table; D and trimming were worked out from the DNA. In the table there are over 150,000 clones, 88% of which are singletons. V lost 5 bases and J lost 8; bases outside the gene matches: 18. In germline, CDR1 is MNHEY, CDR2 SMNVEV (reference sequence). CDR3 length equals 17 residues. This sequence was found in a man over 45 who had recovered from COVID-19. The sample taken for sequencing was peripheral blood. J is TRBJ1-2 and V is TRBV27; 9 bases match TRBD1. CDR3 region: CASSPSGTGPLTGGYTF. The CDR3 nucleotides read TGTGCCAGCAGTCCCAGCGGGACAGGGCCCCTTACGGGAGGCTACACCTTC.